This is a list of T cell receptor beta chains from one sample in a study of blood T cell repertoires in COVID-19. The repertoire was sequenced with immunoSEQ multiplex PCR; TCRdb's copy has only in-frame clones and lacks some. This sample has around 370,000 clones, with around 91% found just once. Sequenced material: peripheral blood. These receptors were collected from a woman under 30 who had recovered from COVID-19. CDR3s include the opening cysteine and the closing phenylalanine or tryptophan. Each record gives: V gene, J gene, D gene, clone size, CDR3 protein, CDR3 DNA. The D gene is left open where the match is weak. Expanded clones get a size class; other rows say once, few or many, or leave the size out.

v_call: TRBV6-2/TRBV6-3; j_call: TRBJ1-4; d_call: -; clone_size: -; cdr3_aa: CASSSQSGNEKLFF; cdr3_nt: TGTGCCAGCAGTTCACAGAGCGGAAATGAAAAACTGTTTTTT
v_call: TRBV3-1/TRBV3-2; j_call: TRBJ1-1; d_call: TRBD1; clone_size: -; cdr3_aa: CASRGQGATEAFF; cdr3_nt: TGTGCCAGCAGGGGACAGGGGGCCACTGAAGCTTTCTTT
v_call: TRBV4-3; j_call: TRBJ2-1; d_call: -; clone_size: once; cdr3_aa: CASSPFAPSAYNEQFF; cdr3_nt: TGCGCCAGCAGCCCCTTCGCCCCTTCGGCCTACAATGAGCAGTTCTTC
v_call: TRBV24-1; j_call: TRBJ1-1; d_call: -; clone_size: -; cdr3_aa: CATSEEVNTEAFF; cdr3_nt: TGTGCCACCAGTGAAGAGGTCAACACTGAAGCTTTCTTT
v_call: TRBV18; j_call: TRBJ1-6; d_call: -; clone_size: few; cdr3_aa: CASSPSGVNNSPLHF; cdr3_nt: TGTGCCAGCTCACCCTCAGGGGTGAACAATTCACCCCTCCACTTT
v_call: TRBV7-2; j_call: TRBJ2-1; d_call: -; clone_size: -; cdr3_aa: CASSFSGSYNEQFF; cdr3_nt: TGTGCCAGCAGCTTTAGTGGCTCCTACAATGAGCAGTTCTTC
v_call: TRBV2; j_call: TRBJ2-3; d_call: -; clone_size: -; cdr3_aa: CASSEARDTQYF; cdr3_nt: TGTGCCAGCAGTGAAGCCAGAGATACGCAGTATTTT
v_call: TRBV5-4; j_call: TRBJ2-5; d_call: TRBD2; clone_size: -; cdr3_aa: CASSSGTRLETQYF; cdr3_nt: TGTGCCAGCAGCTCAGGGACTAGACTGGAGACCCAGTACTTC
v_call: TRBV6-2/TRBV6-3; j_call: TRBJ1-6; d_call: TRBD1; clone_size: -; cdr3_aa: CASSSTGSRSPLHF; cdr3_nt: TGTGCCAGCAGTTCGACAGGGTCGCGGTCACCCCTCCACTTT
v_call: TRBV6-5; j_call: TRBJ1-5; d_call: TRBD1; clone_size: -; cdr3_aa: CASSRGQGSNQPQHF; cdr3_nt: TGTGCCAGCAGTCGCGGACAGGGAAGCAATCAGCCCCAGCATTTT
v_call: TRBV11-2; j_call: TRBJ2-5; d_call: -; clone_size: -; cdr3_aa: CASSRTRDQETQYF; cdr3_nt: TGTGCCAGCAGCCGAACTCGTGACCAAGAGACCCAGTACTTC
v_call: TRBV10-3; j_call: TRBJ2-3; d_call: TRBD1; clone_size: -; cdr3_aa: CAISARTGGATDTQYF; cdr3_nt: TGTGCCATCAGTGCCCGGACAGGGGGCGCAACAGATACGCAGTATTTT
v_call: TRBV5-1; j_call: TRBJ1-1; d_call: TRBD1; clone_size: -; cdr3_aa: CASSLTGAVGTEAFF; cdr3_nt: TGCGCCAGCAGCTTAACAGGGGCTGTGGGGACTGAAGCTTTCTTT